This TCR beta chain emerged from a study of blood T cell repertoires in COVID-19. The J segment lost 3 bases and the V segment lost 0 bases, leaving 5 bases of the junction unmatched. This CDR3 has 15 amino acids. Germline V CDR1 and CDR2: LNHNV, YYDKDF (reference sequence). Per the authors' pipeline: Counts of nucleated cells, estimated from reference gene primer amplification, were obtained. Generated by immunoSEQ multiplex PCR, the TCRdb table keeps only in-frame clones and is missing some. That table supplies the V and J calls and clone size; D and trimming were determined from the DNA. The top ten hold around 1.9% of the sample, which has roughly 120,000 clones, 90% to 95% seen once.

Sequenced input: peripheral blood. V is TRBV15 and J is TRBJ2-7; 7 bases are a match to TRBD2. The TCR comes from a man over 45 with COVID-19, enrolled during active disease. The CDR3 region is CATSRDHGGSYEQYF. CDR3 nucleotides: TGTGCCACCAGCAGAGATCACGGGGGGAGCTACGAGCAGTACTTC.